This T cell receptor (beta chain) was captured by sequencing in a study of blood T cell repertoires in COVID-19. Study as a whole: Researchers got acute and convalescent COVID-19 samples from the United States, Italy and Spain. Sources were T cells, B-cell-depleted T cells, or PBMCs; the material itself was cDNA or gDNA.

V was pared by 6 bases and J by 6 bases, with 8 bases of the junction left unmatched. The CDR3 consists of 16 residues. CDR1 is MGHDK, CDR2 SYGVNS, per germline. In the authors' workflow: Using reference gene primer amplification, nucleated cell counts were estimated. Using immunoSEQ multiplex PCR, the repertoire was profiled, and TCRdb retains in-frame clones only, with some absent. Clone size and the V and J calls come from that table; the DNA yielded D and trimming. The sample consists of some 93,000 clones, 75% to 90% of them appearing once. The TCR was taken from a woman of 80 years or more with acute or convalescent COVID-19. Material: peripheral blood. The genes are TRBV25-1 and TRBJ2-2; TRBD2 aligns across 12 bases. The CDR3 loop reads CASSGPGLAGPGELFF. In nucleotides, the CDR3 is TGTGCCAGCAGCGGACCCGGACTAGCGGGGCCCGGGGAGCTGTTTTTT.